These 28 T cell receptor beta chains were all obtained from the same sample, sequenced in a study of cytomegalovirus exposure and HLA in healthy donors. The PCR contained 60 Vbeta and 13 Jbeta primers. Here immunoSEQ multiplex PCR was the method, and the copy in TCRdb shows in-frame clones only, minus some. Among approximately 64,000 clones listed, 77% were seen once. Sequenced: PBMCs. The receptors shown here come from a male donor in good health and CMV-seropositive.

With regard to this clone: The same CDR3 can be traced to other DNA sequences in this sample. The gene calls are TRBV9 and TRBJ1-1, with a weak D call TRBD1 (5 bases). CDR1 and CDR2 (germline): SGDLS, YYNGEE. CDR3 size: 13 residues. Deletions cut 3 bases from V and 4 bases from J, with 10 bases between. The CDR3 DNA follows: TGTGCCAGCAGCGGAAGGGGAGGCACTGAAGCTTTCTTT. Amino acid sequence: CASSGRGGTEAFF.

This chain's CDR3 is CSVVPRQETQYF. CDR3 DNA sequence: TGCAGCGTTGTCCCCAGACAAGAGACCCAGTACTTC. The rearrangement joins TRBV29-1 to TRBJ2-5, with D uncertain. The CDR3 extends over 12 amino acids. The V end lost 4 bases, the J end lost 2 bases, and 8 bases lay between the germline ends. Per germline, CDR1 SQVTM and CDR2 ANQGSEA. The complete variable domain, with remaining parts taken from reference TRBV29-1 and TRBJ2-5, reads SAVISQKPSRDICQRGTSLTIQCQVDSQVTMMFWYRQQPGQSLTLIATANQGSEATYESGFVIDKFPISRPNLTFSTLTVSNMSPEDSSIYLCSVVPRQETQYFGPGTRLLVL.

The chain employs TRBV25-1 and TRBJ2-7; 10 positions match TRBD1. After removal of 3 bases from V and 3 bases from J, the junction contained 11 bases not matched to a gene. Germline loops: CDR1 MGHDK, CDR2 SYGVNS. CDR3 length: 17 amino acids. CDR3 nucleotides: TGTGCCAGCAGTGACCGAATACCGGGACAGGGGAACTACGAGCAGTACTTC. It is translated as CASSDRIPGQGNYEQYF.

The chain employs TRBV27 and TRBJ1-6, with D perhaps TRBD1 (5 bases). The V gene lost 6 bases and the J gene lost 7 bases, with 16 bases spanning the gap. Germline V gene data show CDR1 as MNHEY and CDR2 as SMNVEV (reference sequence). The CDR3 length is 15 residues. As DNA, the CDR3 is TGTGCCAGCAGCCCAGGAGGGGCTGGGAATTCACCCCTCCACTTT. Protein: CASSPGGAGNSPLHF.

The chain joins TRBV27 to TRBJ2-7, with a possible D match to TRBD2 (5 bases). The V gene lost 2 bases and the J gene lost 7 bases, with 12 bases spanning the gap. Germline lookup yields CDR1 MNHEY and CDR2 SMNVEV (reference sequence). The CDR3 totals 13 residues. CDR3 loop: CASSLDPPGEQYF. The CDR3, as DNA: TGTGCCAGCAGTTTAGACCCCCCGGGGGAGCAGTACTTC.

The chain links TRBV5-1 to TRBJ1-2, with D maybe TRBD1 (6 bases). The CDR3 has 15 residues. Trimming took off 0 bases at V and 9 bases at J, with 18 bases between the two ends. The germline CDR1 and CDR2 sequences are SGHRS and YFSETQ. The CDR3 spells CASSLGGQGIDRYTF. The CDR3, as DNA: TGCGCCAGCAGCTTGGGGGGACAAGGAATCGATCGCTACACCTTC.

The chain couples TRBV29-1 to TRBJ1-2; the D is unclear. Trimming shortened V by 5 bases and J by 4 bases, and 11 bases separated the two germline ends. Germline V gene lookup returns CDR1 SQVTM and CDR2 ANQGSEA. The CDR3 extends over 12 amino acids. CDR3 in amino acids: CSVFRSPYGYTF. In DNA, the CDR3 is TGCAGCGTTTTTAGATCCCCCTATGGCTACACCTTC.

The gene calls are TRBV7-9 and TRBJ2-4; 8 bases align to TRBD2. This CDR3 spans 18 amino acids. Trimming at V came to 3 bases and at J to 5 bases, leaving 15 bases not matched to a gene. Germline V gene sequence: CDR1 SEHNR, CDR2 FQNEAQ (reference sequence). CDR3 protein: CASSFKQSGGQWENIQYF. The DNA for the CDR3 is TGTGCCAGCAGCTTCAAACAAAGCGGGGGCCAATGGGAAAACATTCAGTACTTC.

To note about this clone: Mismatch with germline at one junction end may stem from a read error. CDR3 protein: CAGRTPSYEQYF. The CDR3 DNA reads as TGTGCCGGCAGGACTCCGTCCTACGAGCAGTACTTC. The chain links TRBV2 to TRBJ2-7; TRBD2 might be the D (5 bases). Per germline, CDR1 SNHLY and CDR2 FYNNEI. The CDR3 loop spans 12 amino acids.

The chain recombines TRBV7-2 with TRBJ2-3, with unresolved D. Trimming stripped 1 base from V and 6 bases from J, with 14 bases between. In germline, CDR1 is SGHTA, CDR2 FQGNSA. The CDR3 is made up of 15 amino acids. CDR3 sequence reads: CASSLERPPFDTQYF. CDR3 sequence (DNA): TGTGCCAGCAGCTTAGAGCGCCCTCCCTTTGATACGCAGTATTTT.

This clone was seen more than once but under ten times. V is TRBV5-4 and J is TRBJ2-2; TRBD1 aligns across 8 bases. The germline V gene encodes CDR1 SGHNT and CDR2 YYREEE (reference sequence). This CDR3 comprises 17 residues. V dropped 0 bases and J dropped 6; count of bases not matched to a gene: 10. The CDR3 protein is CASSLGPETGVPGELFF. DNA of the CDR3: TGTGCCAGCAGCTTGGGGCCCGAGACAGGGGTACCCGGGGAGCTGTTTTTT.

The rearrangement joins TRBV6-5 to TRBJ1-3; possible D gene TRBD1, 5 bases. Germline CDR1 reads MNHEY; CDR2 reads SVGAGI. The CDR3 is 16 residues long. V lost 0 bases and J 7 bases, leaving 16 bases between the germline ends. Here the CDR3 reads CASSYSGSRGGNTIYF. DNA for the CDR3: TGTGCCAGCAGTTACTCGGGATCCCGGGGGGGGAACACCATATATTTT.

This chain uses TRBV7-9 with TRBJ2-7, with 7 nucleotides matching TRBD1. The ends lost 5 bases at V and 2 bases at J; junction bases unmatched: 6. This CDR3 has 14 residues. The V gene's germline CDR1 is SEHNR and CDR2 FQNEAQ (reference sequence). CDR3 DNA: TGTGCCAGCAGCCGTACAGGGGTCCCCTACGAGCAGTACTTC. Translating it yields CASSRTGVPYEQYF.

The chain employs TRBV4-1 and TRBJ2-2; 9 bases match TRBD1. The CDR3 is 15 residues long. Per the germline V gene, CDR1 is MGHRA and CDR2 is YSYEKL. V lost 1 base, J lost 6 bases, and 3 bases stayed unmatched. As DNA, the CDR3 is TGCGCCAGCAGCCAAGCTACAGGGGGCCCCGGGGAGCTGTTTTTT. This gives the protein CASSQATGGPGELFF.

V and J are TRBV7-2 and TRBJ2-3; 9 bases align to TRBD2. CDR3 length: 15 residues. Germline CDR1 SGHTA, CDR2 FQGNSA. The ends lost 1 base at V and 4 bases at J; junction bases unmatched: 3. The CDR3 loop reads CASSLEGTSPDTQYF. CDR3 coding DNA: TGTGCCAGCAGCTTAGAGGGGACTAGCCCAGATACGCAGTATTTT.

The rearrangement uses TRBV4-1 and TRBJ2-3; TRBD1 might be the D (6 bases). In germline, CDR1 is MGHRA, CDR2 YSYEKL. CDR3 size: 14 residues. The V end was cut by 4 bases, the J end by 1 base, with 9 bases between. The DNA for the CDR3 is TGCGCCAGCAGCCTTTGGACAGGCACAGATACGCAGTATTTT. This gives the protein CASSLWTGTDTQYF.

The chain uses TRBV7-9 and TRBJ1-4; D gene unclear. CDR1 is SEHNR, CDR2 FQNEAQ, per germline (reference sequence). V lost 4 bases, J lost 5 bases, and 11 bases lay in between. The CDR3 is 14 residues long. CDR3 bases: TGTGCCAGCAGCTCCAACCCCTACAATGAAAAACTGTTTTTT. The encoded protein is CASSSNPYNEKLFF.

This clone occurred a few times. This sequence joins TRBV6-1 and TRBJ1-2, with 9 bases lining up with TRBD1. V lost 7 bases and J lost 6; bases outside the gene matches: 12. The CDR3 consists of 15 residues. The germline CDR1 and CDR2 sequences are MNHNS and SASEGT. The CDR3 is CASNPYHGTGNGYTF. In DNA form, the CDR3 reads TGTGCCAGCAATCCATACCACGGGACAGGGAATGGCTACACCTTC.

The rearrangement joins TRBV5-8 to TRBJ2-1; 11 bases match TRBD2. Germline CDR1 SGHTS, CDR2 YDEGEE. Trimming took 4 bases from V and 2 from J; bases not matched to a gene: 2. This CDR3 spans 15 amino acids. DNA for the CDR3: TGTGCCAGCAGCATGACTAGCGGGGCCTACAATGAGCAGTTCTTC. Translated: CASSMTSGAYNEQFF.

The chain joins TRBV18 to TRBJ2-1; TRBD2 matches at 12 bases. This CDR3 is built from 16 residues. V lost 1 base to trimming and J lost 6 bases; unmatched junction nucleotides: 4. Per the germline V gene, CDR1 is KGHSH and CDR2 is LQKENI. The CDR3 is CASSPLPLAGGNEQFF. The CDR3 DNA is TGTGCCAGCTCACCACTTCCACTAGCGGGGGGCAATGAGCAGTTCTTC. Based on the CDR3 plus reference TRBV18 and TRBJ2-1, the full variable domain is NAGVMQNPRHLVRRRGQEARLRCSPMKGHSHVYWYRQLPEEGLKFMVYLQKENIIDESGMPKERFSAEFPKEGPSILRIQQVVRGDSAAYFCASSPLPLAGGNEQFFGPGTRLTVL.

The V gene is TRBV4-2, the J gene TRBJ1-4; the D is unclear. V was pared by 0 bases and J by 3 bases, with 8 bases between. Germline assignment: CDR1 LGHNA and CDR2 YNFKEQ. This CDR3 is 15 amino acids long. CDR3 region: CASSQDSRSNEKLFF. Written as DNA, the CDR3 is TGTGCCAGCAGCCAAGATTCACGGTCTAATGAAAAACTGTTTTTT.

This rearrangement joins TRBV9 to TRBJ2-7; 10 bases are shared with TRBD1. V dropped 4 bases and J dropped 5; count of bases not matched to a gene: 6. This CDR3 contains 14 residues. Germline V gene sequence: CDR1 SGDLS, CDR2 YYNGEE. The CDR3 protein is CASSRQGASNEQYF. CDR3 in DNA: TGTGCCAGCAGCAGACAGGGGGCGTCAAACGAGCAGTACTTC.

The gene calls are TRBV6-5 and TRBJ2-2, with 12 nucleotides matching TRBD2. V trimming: 4 bases; J trimming: 5 bases; junction bases outside the gene matches: 2. There are 15 residues in the CDR3. Germline CDR1 reads MNHEY; CDR2 reads SVGAGI. In nucleotides, the CDR3 is TGTGCCAGCAGTTGGGGGACTAGCGGGACCGGGGAGCTGTTTTTT. Encoded protein: CASSWGTSGTGELFF.

The chain is built from TRBV4-2 and TRBJ1-2; 7 bases are a match to TRBD1. CDR3 length equals 15 residues. V shed 2 bases, J shed 3 bases, and the junction held 6 bases outside the gene matches. Per germline, CDR1 LGHNA and CDR2 YNFKEQ. CDR3 nucleotide sequence: TGTGCCAGCAGCCAACCGCGGACAGGAGACTATGGCTACACCTTC. Protein: CASSQPRTGDYGYTF.

V gene TRBV28 combines with J gene TRBJ2-3; 7 bases map to TRBD2. Trimming took 2 bases from V and 0 from J; bases not matched to a gene: 8. Germline CDR1 and CDR2: MDHEN and SYDVKM. The CDR3 is 17 amino acids. The CDR3 spells CASSLRWASGSTDTQYF. In DNA form, the CDR3 reads TGTGCCAGCAGTTTACGGTGGGCTAGCGGCAGCACAGATACGCAGTATTTT.

The chain couples TRBV20-1 to TRBJ1-1; the D gene is possibly TRBD1 (5 bases). The germline V gene encodes CDR1 DFQATT and CDR2 SNEGSKA (reference sequence). Between the trimmed V and J ends, which lost 5 bases and 6 bases, there was a span of 10 bases. This CDR3 contains 11 residues. CDR3 sequence reads: CSAPAGAEAFF. The CDR3 bases are TGCAGTGCTCCTGCGGGGGCTGAAGCTTTCTTT.

V and J are TRBV5-6 and TRBJ2-7; weak D call: TRBD2 (7 bases). Per the germline V gene, CDR1 is SGHDT and CDR2 is YYEEEE. V lost 5 bases, J lost 2 bases, and 14 bases lay in between. The CDR3 extends over 14 amino acids. DNA for the CDR3: TGTGCCAGCAGTCGTCGGGGGGCGGCCTACGAGCAGTACTTC. As protein: CASSRRGAAYEQYF.

The chain carries TRBV28 and TRBJ1-5; TRBD1 matches at 7 bases. CDR3 length: 13 residues. Germline assignment: CDR1 MDHEN and CDR2 SYDVKM. The trim removed 3 bases at V and 6 bases at J, leaving 2 bases unmatched. In DNA form, the CDR3 reads TGTGCCAGCAGTTTCAGGGGGTCTCAGCCCCAGCATTTT. It encodes CASSFRGSQPQHF.